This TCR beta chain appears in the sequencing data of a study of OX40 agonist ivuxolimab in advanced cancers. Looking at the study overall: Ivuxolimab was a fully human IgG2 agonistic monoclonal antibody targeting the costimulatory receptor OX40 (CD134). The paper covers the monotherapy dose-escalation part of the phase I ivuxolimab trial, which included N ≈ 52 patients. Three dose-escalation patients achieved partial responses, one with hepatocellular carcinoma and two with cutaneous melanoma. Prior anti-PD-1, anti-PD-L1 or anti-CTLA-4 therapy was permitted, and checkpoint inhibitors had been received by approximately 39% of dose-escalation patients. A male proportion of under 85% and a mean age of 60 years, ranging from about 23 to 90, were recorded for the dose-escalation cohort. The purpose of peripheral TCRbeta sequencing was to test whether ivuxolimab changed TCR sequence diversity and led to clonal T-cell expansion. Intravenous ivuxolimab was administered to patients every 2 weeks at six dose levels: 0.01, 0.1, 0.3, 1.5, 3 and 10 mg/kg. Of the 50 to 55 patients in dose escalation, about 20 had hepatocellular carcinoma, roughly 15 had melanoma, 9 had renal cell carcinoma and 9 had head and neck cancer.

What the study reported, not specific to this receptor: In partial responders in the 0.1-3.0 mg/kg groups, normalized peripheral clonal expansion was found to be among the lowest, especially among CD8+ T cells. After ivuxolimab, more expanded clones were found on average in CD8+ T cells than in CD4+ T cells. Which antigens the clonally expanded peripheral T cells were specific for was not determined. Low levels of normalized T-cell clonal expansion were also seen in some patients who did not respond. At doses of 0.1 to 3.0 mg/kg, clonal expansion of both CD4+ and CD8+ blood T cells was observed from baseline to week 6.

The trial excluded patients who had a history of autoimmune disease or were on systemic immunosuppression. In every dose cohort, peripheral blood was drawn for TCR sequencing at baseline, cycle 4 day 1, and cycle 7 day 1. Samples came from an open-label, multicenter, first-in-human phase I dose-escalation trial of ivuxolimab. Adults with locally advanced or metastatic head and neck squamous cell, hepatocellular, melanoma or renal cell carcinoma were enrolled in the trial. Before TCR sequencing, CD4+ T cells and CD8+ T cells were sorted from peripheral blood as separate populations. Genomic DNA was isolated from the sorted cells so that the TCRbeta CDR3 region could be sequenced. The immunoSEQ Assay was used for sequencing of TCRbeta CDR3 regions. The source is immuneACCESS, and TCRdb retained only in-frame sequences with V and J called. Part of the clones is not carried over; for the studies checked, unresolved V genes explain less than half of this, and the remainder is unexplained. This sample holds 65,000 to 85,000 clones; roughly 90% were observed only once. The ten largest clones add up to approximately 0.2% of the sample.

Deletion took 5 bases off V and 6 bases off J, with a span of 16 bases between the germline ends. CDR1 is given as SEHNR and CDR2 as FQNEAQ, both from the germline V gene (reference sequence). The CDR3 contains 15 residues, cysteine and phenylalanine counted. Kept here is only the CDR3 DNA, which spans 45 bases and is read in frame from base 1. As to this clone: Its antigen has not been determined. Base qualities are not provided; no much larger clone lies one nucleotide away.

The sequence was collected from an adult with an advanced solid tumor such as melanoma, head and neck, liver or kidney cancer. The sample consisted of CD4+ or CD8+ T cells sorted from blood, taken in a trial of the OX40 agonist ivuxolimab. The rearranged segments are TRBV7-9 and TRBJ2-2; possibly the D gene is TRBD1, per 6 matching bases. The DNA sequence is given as TGTGCCAGCAGCCCCGACAGGCTTAAGTCCGGGGAGCTGTTTTTT. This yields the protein CASSPDRLKSGELFF.